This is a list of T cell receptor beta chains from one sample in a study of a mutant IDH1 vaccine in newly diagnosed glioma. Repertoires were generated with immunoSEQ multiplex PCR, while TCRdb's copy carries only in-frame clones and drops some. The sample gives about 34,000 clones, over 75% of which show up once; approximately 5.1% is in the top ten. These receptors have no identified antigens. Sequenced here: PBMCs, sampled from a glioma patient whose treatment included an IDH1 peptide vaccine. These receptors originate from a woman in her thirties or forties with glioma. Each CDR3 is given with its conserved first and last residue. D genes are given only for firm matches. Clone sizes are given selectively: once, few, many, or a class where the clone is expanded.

CASSLAGDSSGELFF,TGCGCCAGCAGCTTGGCCGGGGATAGCTCCGGGGAGCTGTTTTTT,-,TRBV5-1,TRBJ2-2,-
CASSRQPNTEAFF,TGTGCCAGTTCAAGACAGCCGAACACTGAAGCTTTCTTT,-,TRBV18,TRBJ1-1,-
CASSLGFEAPYNEQFF,TGCGCCAGCAGCTTGGGGTTCGAGGCGCCATACAATGAGCAGTTCTTC,-,TRBV5-1,TRBJ2-1,-
CASTLTSGGRSEQFF,TGTGCCAGCACCTTGACTAGCGGGGGACGCAGTGAGCAGTTCTTC,-,TRBV6-5,TRBJ2-1,TRBD2
CASRSGTLGNTIYF,TGTGCCAGCAGAAGCGGGACGCTTGGAAACACCATATATTTT,-,TRBV7-9,TRBJ1-3,-
CASSYGDRDGYTF,TGTGCCAGTAGTTATGGGGACAGGGACGGCTACACCTTC,-,TRBV19,TRBJ1-2,TRBD1
CASSPEGQVTAYEQYF,TGTGCCAGCAGCCCTGAGGGACAGGTCACGGCCTACGAGCAGTACTTC,-,TRBV7-3,TRBJ2-7,TRBD1
CASRPDSWNEKLFF,TGTGCCAGCAGACCCGACAGTTGGAATGAAAAACTGTTTTTT,-,TRBV6-5,TRBJ1-4,-
CASSPNALRQFF,TGTGCCAGCAGCCCGAACGCCCTCAGGCAGTTCTTC,-,TRBV5-6,TRBJ2-1,-
CASSLASGGGNTIYF,TGTGCCAGCAGCTTAGCGAGCGGGGGCGGAAACACCATATATTTT,-,TRBV7-9,TRBJ1-3,-
CASSPRTGGAEQYF,TGTGCCAGCAGCCCGCGGACAGGGGGCGCGGAGCAGTACTTC,few,TRBV5-4,TRBJ2-7,TRBD1
CASSAAGTITDTQYF,TGTGCCAGCAGTGCGGCAGGGACAATCACAGATACGCAGTATTTT,once,TRBV6-4,TRBJ2-3,-
CASSSAGGAQETQYF,TGTGCCAGTAGTTCAGCGGGAGGGGCCCAAGAGACCCAGTACTTC,-,TRBV19,TRBJ2-5,TRBD2
CASSWQPGQVLEKLFF,TGTGCCAGCAGCTGGCAACCGGGACAGGTCTTAGAAAAACTGTTTTTT,-,TRBV5-5,TRBJ1-4,TRBD1
CASSIRRQGMDEKLFF,TGTGCCAGCAGCATAAGGCGGCAGGGTATGGATGAAAAACTGTTTTTT,-,TRBV7-9,TRBJ1-4,-
CASSFGTLAGGSTDTQYF,TGTGCCAGCAGCTTTGGTACGCTAGCGGGGGGAAGCACAGATACGCAGTATTTT,-,TRBV7-2,TRBJ2-3,TRBD2
CASSLGGGGADTQYF,TGTGCCAGCAGCTTAGGAGGCGGGGGGGCAGATACGCAGTATTTT,-,TRBV7-6,TRBJ2-3,TRBD2
CASSPGHNTEAFF,TGTGCCAGCAGCCCCGGACACAACACTGAAGCTTTCTTT,-,TRBV7-6,TRBJ1-1,-
CASSPQGGYGYTF,TGTGCCAGCAGCCCGCAGGGTGGGTATGGCTACACCTTC,-,TRBV5-4,TRBJ1-2,-
CATSRDRDSYGYTF,TGTGCCACATCCCGGGACAGAGATTCCTATGGCTACACCTTC,-,TRBV6-5,TRBJ1-2,TRBD1
CASSTQGAGETQYF,TGCGCCAGCAGCACCCAGGGGGCAGGGGAGACCCAGTACTTC,once,TRBV4-1,TRBJ2-5,TRBD1
CASSLFRQGPSGNTIYF,TGTGCCAGCTCACTCTTTAGACAGGGGCCCTCTGGAAACACCATATATTTT,-,TRBV18,TRBJ1-3,TRBD1
CASSSNPGSQETQYF,TGCGCCAGCAGCTCGAATCCGGGGTCTCAAGAGACCCAGTACTTC,-,TRBV5-1,TRBJ2-5,-
CASSLGLNTEAFF,TGTGCCAGCAGCTTAGGTTTGAACACTGAAGCTTTCTTT,few,TRBV13,TRBJ1-1,-
CASSWDRRGEQYF,TGTGCCAGCAGTTGGGACCGACGGGGCGAGCAGTACTTC,-,TRBV2,TRBJ2-7,-
CASNSRVLDTEAFF,TGTGCCAGCAACTCCCGGGTTCTGGACACTGAAGCTTTCTTT,-,TRBV5-6,TRBJ1-1,-
CASSSYLSNQPQHF,TGTGCCAGCAGTTCTTACCTAAGCAATCAGCCCCAGCATTTT,-,TRBV28,TRBJ1-5,-
CASTPRTGNTGELFF,TGTGCCAGCACCCCTCGGACAGGGAACACCGGGGAGCTGTTTTTT,-,TRBV2,TRBJ2-2,TRBD1
CASSQDVLVREQYF,TGCGCCAGCAGCCAAGACGTTTTAGTGCGCGAGCAGTACTTC,-,TRBV4-1,TRBJ2-7,-
CASRKGTGPNSPLHF,TGTGCCAGCAGGAAAGGGACAGGGCCAAATTCACCCCTCCACTTT,-,TRBV2,TRBJ1-6,TRBD1
CASGLRPMYYEQYF,TGTGCTAGTGGCCTTCGCCCTATGTACTACGAGCAGTACTTC,-,TRBV12-5,TRBJ2-7,-
CASSQEIGGYEQYF,TGCGCCAGCAGCCAAGAAATAGGCGGATACGAGCAGTACTTC,-,TRBV4-1,TRBJ2-7,-
CASSQQGTGANVLTF,TGTGCCAGCAGCCAACAGGGGACTGGGGCCAACGTCCTGACTTTC,-,TRBV5-4,TRBJ2-6,TRBD1
CSVRTSGRGNEQFF,TGCAGCGTTCGGACTAGCGGGAGGGGCAATGAGCAGTTCTTC,-,TRBV29-1,TRBJ2-1,TRBD2
CASSELAGSTDTQYF,TGTGCCAGCAGTGAACTAGCGGGGAGCACAGATACGCAGTATTTT,-,TRBV6-1,TRBJ2-3,TRBD2
CASSFDRATNEKLFF,TGTGCCAGCAGCTTTGATCGGGCTACTAATGAAAAACTGTTTTTT,-,TRBV7-9,TRBJ1-4,-
CASSVSGTRNEKLFF,TGTGCCAGCAGCGTCTCAGGGACAAGAAATGAAAAACTGTTTTTT,-,TRBV7-2,TRBJ1-4,-
CASSLGSTGVSETQYF,TGTGCCAGCAGCTTAGGGTCTACAGGGGTATCAGAGACCCAGTACTTC,-,TRBV7-2,TRBJ2-5,TRBD1
CASSLGRVEKLFF,TGTGCCAGCAGCTTAGGCAGGGTCGAAAAACTGTTTTTT,-,TRBV11-2,TRBJ1-4,-
CASRLDENNYGYTF,TGTGCCAGTAGACTTGACGAGAATAACTATGGCTACACCTTC,-,TRBV19,TRBJ1-2,-
CASSLDRSGRKGEQYF,TGCGCCAGCAGCTTGGATCGGAGCGGGAGGAAAGGCGAGCAGTACTTC,-,TRBV4-1,TRBJ2-7,TRBD2
CASSWTDLGGYTF,TGTGCCAGCAGCTGGACCGACTTGGGTGGCTACACCTTC,-,TRBV7-2,TRBJ1-2,-
CAWSAPGLASSTDTQYF,TGTGCCTGGAGTGCACCGGGACTAGCGAGCAGCACAGATACGCAGTATTTT,-,TRBV30,TRBJ2-3,TRBD2
CASSHGTSGGQETQYF,TGTGCCAGTAGTCATGGGACTAGCGGGGGGCAAGAGACCCAGTACTTC,-,TRBV19,TRBJ2-5,TRBD2
CASSSTGFGTRTEAFF,TGTGCCAGCAGCTCAACAGGGTTCGGAACCCGCACGGAAGCTTTCTTT,-,TRBV7-9,TRBJ1-1,-
CASSDSPTYEQYF,TGCGCCAGCAGCGACAGCCCTACCTACGAGCAGTACTTC,-,TRBV5-1,TRBJ2-7,-
CAISESPIPNYGYTF,TGTGCCATCAGTGAGTCCCCTATTCCTAACTATGGCTACACCTTC,-,TRBV10-3,TRBJ1-2,-
CASGDNEQFF,TGTGCCAGCGGAGACAATGAGCAGTTCTTC,-,TRBV4-2,TRBJ2-1,-
CASSLGYGRTYEQYF,TGTGCCAGCTCACTAGGGTACGGGCGGACCTACGAGCAGTACTTC,-,TRBV18,TRBJ2-7,-
CASKSGNQPQHF,TGTGCCAGCAAAAGTGGGAATCAGCCCCAGCATTTT,-,TRBV27,TRBJ1-5,-
CASSRGGSYNEQFF,TGCGCCAGTAGTCGAGGCGGGTCCTACAATGAGCAGTTCTTC,-,TRBV10-1,TRBJ2-1,-
CASSPGLVTDTQYF,TGTGCCAGCAGTCCCGGACTAGTCACAGATACGCAGTATTTT,-,TRBV6-5,TRBJ2-3,TRBD2
CASSLWGELGGATDTQYF,TGTGCCAGCAGCTTATGGGGGGAGCTCGGGGGCGCCACAGATACGCAGTATTTT,-,TRBV13,TRBJ2-3,-
CAWSDYRDRESDEKLFF,TGTGCCTGGAGCGACTATAGGGACAGGGAATCGGATGAAAAACTGTTTTTT,-,TRBV30,TRBJ1-4,TRBD1
CASSARDRGVYEQYF,TGTGCCAGCAGTGCCCGGGACAGGGGTGTCTACGAGCAGTACTTC,-,TRBV25-1,TRBJ2-7,TRBD1